This T cell receptor beta chain emerged from a study of T cell responses to AZD1222 COVID-19 vaccine. Broader study findings: Most donors were white British and more were female, and clonal diversity was possibly underestimated.

CDR3 length: 16 residues. V shed 5 bases and J 10 bases; nucleotides not matched to a gene: 10. CDR1 is SGHTA, CDR2 FQGNSA, per germline. Some clones are missing from TCRdb's copy, which holds only in-frame ones; the method was immunoSEQ multiplex PCR. There are 180,000 or so clones in the sample; about 89% occur only once, and approximately 1.8% lies in the top ten. Details on this clone: Its specificity is unknown.

The sequence was collected from an adult in good health. The specimen comprised peripheral blood, sampled on day 0 of AZD1222 vaccination. The chain carries TRBV7-2 and TRBJ1-6; TRBD1 matches 11 bases. The CDR3 sequence: CASSLTRTGGGSPLHF. CDR3 sequence (DNA): TGTGCCAGCAGCCTCACTCGGACAGGGGGCGGGTCACCCCTCCACTTT. Looking up the rest from reference TRBV7-2 and TRBJ1-6 gives the full variable domain: GAGVSQSPSNKVTEKGKDVELRCDPISGHTALYWYRQSLGQGLEFLIYFQGNSAPDKSGLPSDRFSAERTGGSVSTLTIQRTQQEDSAVYLCASSLTRTGGGSPLHFGNGTRLTVT.